This T cell receptor beta chain was captured in a study of CXCR3-negative and CXCR3-positive naive CD8 T cells. Background on the study: Roughly 1.5 +/- 0.3 million TRB reads came from each library, giving some 130 million in total. The study's findings and limits: CXCR3-positive naive cells had more hydrophobic TRB CDR3s than CXCR3-negative naive cells. Researchers reported similar TRBV-TRBJ usage in naive CXCR3-negative and CXCR3-positive cells, though memory differed.

Libraries were UMI-labeled 5' RACE TRB cDNA. TCRdb reprocessed the 5' RACE reads; each CDR3 protein has one entry and no DNA is given. This sample's clone table lists about 120,000 distinct CDR3 sequences. As to this clonotype: As yet, its antigen is unknown.

The CDR3 loop spans 14 amino acids. The germline V gene encodes CDR1 SQVTM and CDR2 ANQGSEA. The rearrangement uses TRBV29-1 and TRBJ2-1; TCRdb designates TRBD2, a call that cannot be tested without DNA. Sample: naive CXCR3+ CD8+ T cells from blood. Noted subset: CD45RO-CCR7+CD27+CD95- naive CD8+ T cells expressing CXCR3 (TNR3+). This TCR came from a human donor in good health. Some clones in this sample may be carry-over from other donors' samples. Here the CDR3 reads CSVLAGGPGNEQFF.